The present T cell receptor beta chain was sequenced within a study of blood T cell repertoires in COVID-19. Study summary: Sites across the United States, Italy and Spain contributed samples from acute and convalescent COVID-19. Sources were T cells, B-cell-depleted T cells, or PBMCs; the material itself was cDNA or gDNA.

Original processing methods: Reference gene primer amplification gave estimated nucleated cell counts. Repertoires were generated with immunoSEQ multiplex PCR, while TCRdb's copy carries only in-frame clones and drops some. Clone size and V and J calls were adopted from that table, with D and trimming inferred from the DNA. The sample consists of about 160,000 clones, about 86% of them appearing once. Patients at the Seattle site were enrolled during active infection and followed longitudinally. Sequenced sample: peripheral blood. This receptor was obtained from a woman in her 70s with COVID-19, enrolled during active disease.

The CDR3 DNA follows: TGTGCCACCAGTGGCGAGGGGACAGGTGGGAGTCACAATGAGCAGTTCTTC. Translated, it gives CATSGEGTGGSHNEQFF. This rearrangement joins TRBV24-1 to TRBJ2-1; 8 bases map to TRBD1. The CDR3 totals 17 residues. The germline V gene has CDR1 KGHDR and CDR2 SFDVKD. The ends lost 5 bases at V and 5 bases at J; junction bases unmatched: 13.